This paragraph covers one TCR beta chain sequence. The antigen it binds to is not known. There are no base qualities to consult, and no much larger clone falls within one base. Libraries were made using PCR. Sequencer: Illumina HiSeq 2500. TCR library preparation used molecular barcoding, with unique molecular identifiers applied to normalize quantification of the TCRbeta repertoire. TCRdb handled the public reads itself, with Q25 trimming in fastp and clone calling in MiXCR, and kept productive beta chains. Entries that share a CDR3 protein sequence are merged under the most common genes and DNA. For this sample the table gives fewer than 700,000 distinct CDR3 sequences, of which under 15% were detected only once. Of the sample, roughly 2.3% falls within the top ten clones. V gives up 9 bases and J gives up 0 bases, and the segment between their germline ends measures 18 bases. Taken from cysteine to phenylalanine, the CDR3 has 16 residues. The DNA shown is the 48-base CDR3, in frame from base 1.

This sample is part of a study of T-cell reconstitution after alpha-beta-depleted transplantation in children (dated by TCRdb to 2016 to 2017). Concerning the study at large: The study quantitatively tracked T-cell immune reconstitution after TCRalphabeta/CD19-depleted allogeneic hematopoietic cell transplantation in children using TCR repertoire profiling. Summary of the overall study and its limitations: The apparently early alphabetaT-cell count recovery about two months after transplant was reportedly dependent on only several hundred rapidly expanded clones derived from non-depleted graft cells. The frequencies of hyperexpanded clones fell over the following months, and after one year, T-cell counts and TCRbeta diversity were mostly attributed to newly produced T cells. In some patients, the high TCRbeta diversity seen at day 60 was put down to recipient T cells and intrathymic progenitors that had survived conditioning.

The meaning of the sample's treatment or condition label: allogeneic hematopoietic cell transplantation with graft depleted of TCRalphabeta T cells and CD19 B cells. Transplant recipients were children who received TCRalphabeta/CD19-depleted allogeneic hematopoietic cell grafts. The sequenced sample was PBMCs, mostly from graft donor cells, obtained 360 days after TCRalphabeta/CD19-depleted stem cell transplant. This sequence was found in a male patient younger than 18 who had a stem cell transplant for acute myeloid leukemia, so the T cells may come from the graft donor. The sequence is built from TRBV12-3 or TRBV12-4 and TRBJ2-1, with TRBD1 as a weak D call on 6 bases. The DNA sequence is TGTGCCAGTATCCCCGTAGGACAGCGCTCCTACAATGAGCAGTTCTTC. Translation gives CASIPVGQRSYNEQFF.